One T cell receptor (beta chain) is described in this entry. Its antigen is unknown. A roughly 120-subject validation cohort, separate from the 666-subject first cohort, supplied the donors. Using immunoSEQ multiplex PCR, the repertoire was profiled, and TCRdb retains in-frame clones only, with some absent. The sample lists 150,000 to 200,000 clones; 84% were seen once. The source of the sample is a study of cytomegalovirus exposure and HLA in healthy donors. The study's findings and limits: The authors listed 150 or so TCR beta chains as cytomegalovirus-associated. The finding came from a later analysis; first-cohort TCR clusters tended to co-occur in the 130 or so validation repertoires. Reports credit the classifier with highly specific, highly sensitive diagnosis of cytomegalovirus status.

Losses at the gene ends were 1 base for V and 4 bases for J; bases not matched to a gene: 6. CDR1 and CDR2 from the germline V gene are LNHDA and SQIVND (reference sequence). The CDR3 has 16 residues. The source is a man aged 18 to 30 in good health and CMV-seropositive. Sequencing was performed on PBMCs. This chain uses TRBV19 with TRBJ2-5, with 10 positions matching TRBD2. The CDR3 loop is CASSIGLAGDGETQYF. As DNA, the CDR3 is TGTGCCAGTAGTATAGGGCTAGCGGGAGACGGAGAGACCCAGTACTTC.